These 20 T cell receptor beta chains share one sample of origin, sequenced in a study of T cells in Graves' hyperthyroidism and ophthalmopathy (dated by TCRdb to about 2019). The library was generated by multiplex PCR. TCRdb records Illumina HiSeq 2000 as the sequencer. TCR beta CDR3 regions were amplified from RNA transcripts. The TCR CDR3 was subjected to a first round of RT-PCR using the HTBI primer set and the Qiagen OneStep RT-PCR kit. TCRdb itself trimmed the public reads at Q25 with fastp, ran MiXCR and retained productive beta chains. Rows with a matching CDR3 protein are joined into one entry that keeps the most common DNA and genes. The sample data list fewer than 850,000 distinct CDR3 sequences, and 15% to 20% of these were observed just once. The top ten constitute 15% to 19% of the sample. Sequenced: blood. All receptors derive from a man aged 45-65 years with Graves' hyperthyroidism.

This clonotype was counted a single time. The chain recombines TRBV30 with TRBJ1-2; 8 nucleotides match TRBD1. The CDR3 runs to 14 residues. Germline V gene sequence: CDR1 GTSNPN, CDR2 SVGIG (reference sequence). V lost 2 bases to trimming and J lost 7 bases; unmatched junction nucleotides: 9. CDR3 in DNA: TGTGCCTGGAGTTGGGGCAGGGGGCAAGGTGGCTACACCTTC. It yields the protein CAWSWGRGQGGYTF.

This clonotype was picked up many times. The gene calls are TRBV2 and TRBJ2-4; the D gene could be TRBD1 or TRBD2 (5 bases each). The germline V and J ends were trimmed by 3 bases and 1 base, with 7 bases remaining between them. Germline values: CDR1 SNHLY, CDR2 FYNNEI. The CDR3 extends over 14 amino acids. The CDR3 bases are TGTGCCAGCAGTGAGGGGGAGGCCAAAAACATTCAGTACTTC. Translation gives CASSEGEAKNIQYF.

In this sample, this clonotype turned up many times. The CDR3 sequence is CASRETGGSYNEQFF. CDR3 coding DNA: TGTGCCAGCAGGGAGACAGGGGGGTCCTACAATGAGCAGTTCTTC. The chain carries TRBV28 and TRBJ2-1, with TRBD1 identical over 9 bases. Germline trimming cut 6 bases from V and 1 base from J; bases unmatched to any gene: 4. The length of the CDR3 is 15 residues. CDR1 and CDR2 from the germline V gene are MDHEN and SYDVKM.

J is TRBJ2-3 and V is TRBV7-3, with 11 bases matching TRBD2. The CDR3 sequence is 16 residues long. Germline assignment: CDR1 SGHTA and CDR2 FQGTGA. Trimming removed 4 bases from V and 2 bases from J; junction bases left unmatched: 5. The CDR3 here is CASSSVAGGLTDTQYF. The CDR3 DNA follows: TGTGCCAGCAGCTCCGTAGCGGGAGGGCTCACAGATACGCAGTATTTT.

This clonotype was observed a few times. The J gene is TRBJ2-1, the V gene TRBV3-1; TRBD2 agrees at 13 bases. This CDR3 is built from 16 residues. Germline V gene lookup returns CDR1 LGHDT and CDR2 YNNKEL (reference sequence). Trimming at V came to 3 bases and at J to 8 bases, leaving 7 bases not matched to a gene. CDR3 sequence: CASSHEGLAGVYEQFF. CDR3 DNA: TGTGCCAGCAGCCATGAAGGACTAGCGGGAGTCTATGAGCAGTTCTTC.

The rearrangement uses TRBV27 and TRBJ2-1, with 10 nucleotides matching TRBD2. The CDR3 length is 18 residues. Unmatched junction bases numbered 10, after V lost 1 base and J lost 4 bases. Germline lookup yields CDR1 MNHEY and CDR2 SMNVEV (reference sequence). The CDR3 loop is CASSLYPPSGRVYNEQFF. The CDR3 DNA is TGTGCCAGCAGTTTATATCCTCCTAGCGGGAGAGTTTACAATGAGCAGTTCTTC.

This clonotype was recorded many times. The genes are TRBV6-2 or TRBV6-3 and TRBJ2-7; 9 positions match TRBD1. The germline V gene has CDR1 MNHEY and CDR2 SVGEGT. The CDR3 is 16 amino acids. Trimming at V came to 6 bases and at J to 2 bases, leaving 11 bases not matched to a gene. In DNA form, the CDR3 reads TGTGCCAGCAGCCTATCCGGGACAGGGTTGCCCTACGAGCAGTACTTC. Residues: CASSLSGTGLPYEQYF.

This clonotype appeared many times. The chain has TRBV7-3 and TRBJ1-1; possibly TRBD1 for D (5 bases). Germline CDR1 is SGHTA and CDR2 is FQGTGA. The length of the CDR3 is 13 residues. Trimming shortened V by 5 bases and J by 1 base, and 8 bases separated the two germline ends. CDR3 nucleotides: TGTGCCAGCAGCCATCAGGGGAACACTGAAGCTTTCTTT. It specifies CASSHQGNTEAFF.

There are many counts of this clonotype. The genes are TRBV28 and TRBJ2-7, with a possible D match to TRBD2 (5 bases). Per germline, CDR1 MDHEN and CDR2 SYDVKM. V shed 7 bases and J shed 0 bases, with 16 bases lying between them. The CDR3 has 15 residues. The CDR3 here is CASIADLLTSYEQYF. CDR3 bases: TGTGCCAGCATCGCGGACTTACTCACCTCCTACGAGCAGTACTTC.

The chain couples TRBV30 to TRBJ2-6; tentative D call: TRBD2 (5 bases). Trimming took 3 bases from V and 4 from J, leaving 7 bases between them. CDR3 length equals 13 residues. Germline loops: CDR1 GTSNPN, CDR2 SVGIG (reference sequence). The CDR3 spells CAWRLAGANVLTF. The DNA of the CDR3 is TGTGCCTGGAGGTTAGCGGGGGCCAACGTCCTGACTTTC. Full variable domain (rest looked up from reference TRBV30 and TRBJ2-6): SQTIHQWPATLVQPVGSPLSLECTVEGTSNPNLYWYRQAAGRGLQLLFYSVGIGQISSEVPQNLSASRPQDRQFILSSKKLLLSDSGFYLCAWRLAGANVLTFGAGSRLTVL.

This clonotype was seen repeatedly, ten times or more. V gene TRBV12-3 or TRBV12-4 combines with J gene TRBJ2-5; 7 bases map to TRBD1. This CDR3 comprises 18 residues. V dropped 3 bases and J dropped 2; count of bases not matched to a gene: 15. The CDR3 loop is CASSLGQGVRVPQETQYF. The CDR3 DNA reads TGTGCCAGCAGTTTGGGGCAGGGGGTTCGAGTTCCACAAGAGACCCAGTACTTC.

The rearrangement links TRBV6-1 to TRBJ2-7, with 10 bases identical to TRBD1. The V and J ends lost 11 bases and 0 bases, in that order; junction bases with no gene match: 10. This CDR3 is 15 amino acids long. Germline V CDR1 and CDR2: MNHNS, SASEGT. CDR3 region: CAAMSRDRGSYEQYF. DNA of the CDR3: TGTGCCGCCATGAGCCGGGACAGGGGCTCCTACGAGCAGTACTTC.

This clonotype has ten or more counts. V usage is TRBV11-2 and J usage is TRBJ2-1; 7 nucleotides match TRBD2. The germline V gene has CDR1 SGHAT and CDR2 FQNNGV. The length of the CDR3 is 17 residues. J was trimmed by 4 bases and V by 0 bases; bases with no gene match: 9. The DNA for the CDR3 is TGTGCCAGCAGCTTAGAATGGGTCCTAGCGGCATACAATGAGCAGTTCTTC. Residues: CASSLEWVLAAYNEQFF. The entire variable domain, with the rest obtained from reference TRBV11-2 and TRBJ2-1, is as follows: EAGVAQSPRYKIIEKRQSVAFWCNPISGHATLYWYQQILGQGPKLLIQFQNNGVVDDSQLPKDRFSAERLKGVDSTLKIQPAKLEDSAVYLCASSLEWVLAAYNEQFFGPGTRLTVL.

This clonotype was detected ten times or more. The chain carries TRBV12-3 or TRBV12-4 and TRBJ2-5; the D gene is possibly TRBD2 (6 bases). The V gene lost 6 bases and the J gene lost 0 bases, with 11 bases spanning the gap. The CDR3 has 14 amino acids. CDR3 DNA sequence: TGTGCCAGCAGCCCCCGGGACTACCAAGAGACCCAGTACTTC. It yields the protein CASSPRDYQETQYF.

This clonotype has just a few counts. The V call is TRBV28, the J call TRBJ2-7; 8 bases are a match to TRBD2. V trimming: 7 bases; J trimming: 3 bases; junction bases outside the gene matches: 8. The germline V gene has CDR1 MDHEN and CDR2 SYDVKM. This CDR3 contains 14 residues. CDR3 protein: CASIPGGENYEQYF. The CDR3 DNA reads TGTGCCAGCATTCCCGGGGGGGAGAACTACGAGCAGTACTTC.

This clonotype has a count of ten or more. The chain employs TRBV24-1 and TRBJ1-4; possibly TRBD1 for D (6 bases). The V gene's germline CDR1 is KGHDR and CDR2 SFDVKD. The length of the CDR3 is 17 residues. V was clipped by 3 bases and J by 3 bases, with 16 bases between them. The CDR3 spells CATSDPSTGAANEKLFF. The CDR3 DNA reads as TGTGCCACCAGTGATCCTTCGACAGGAGCTGCTAATGAAAAACTGTTTTTT.

The V call is TRBV7-2, the J call TRBJ2-7; 7 bases align to TRBD1. From germline, CDR1 is SGHTA and CDR2 FQGNSA. The V gene end was trimmed by 1 base and the J gene end by 3 bases; junction bases not matched to a gene: 6. This CDR3 region has 15 residues. CDR3 residues: CASSLVGQVGYEQYF. CDR3 sequence (DNA): TGTGCCAGCAGCTTAGTCGGACAGGTCGGCTACGAGCAGTACTTC. Full variable domain (missing parts from reference TRBV7-2 and TRBJ2-7): GAGVSQSPSNKVTEKGKDVELRCDPISGHTALYWYRQSLGQGLEFLIYFQGNSAPDKSGLPSDRFSAERTGGSVSTLTIQRTQQEDSAVYLCASSLVGQVGYEQYFGPGTRLTVT.

The chain recombines TRBV13 with TRBJ2-7, with D uncertain. Trimming left V 5 bases short and J 5 bases short, with 16 bases between. Germline V gene sequence: CDR1 PRHDT, CDR2 FYEKMQ (reference sequence). CDR3 length: 14 amino acids. DNA of the CDR3: TGTGCCAGCAGCCGGACCGGGTATATCGACGAGCAGTACTTC. Encoded protein: CASSRTGYIDEQYF.

The gene calls are TRBV28 and TRBJ1-5, with D possibly matching TRBD1 (5 bases). V lost 1 base and J lost 5, with 18 bases in between. The CDR3 has 17 residues. CDR1 is MDHEN and CDR2 is SYDVKM in the germline V gene. The CDR3 sequence is CASSLFEWGFKDQPQHF. In nucleotides, the CDR3 is TGTGCCAGCAGTTTATTTGAGTGGGGGTTTAAGGATCAGCCCCAGCATTTT.

This clonotype was detected a few times. The V and J genes are TRBV3-1 and TRBJ2-5; D may match TRBD1 or TRBD2 (5 bases each). The CDR3 sequence is 15 residues long. V lost 5 bases and J lost 5, with 18 bases in between. The germline V gene encodes CDR1 LGHDT and CDR2 YNNKEL (reference sequence). CDR3 sequence (DNA): TGTGCCAGCAGCTTAACGACCGGGACCACGGAGACCCAGTACTTC. Translating it yields CASSLTTGTTETQYF.